This T cell receptor beta chain was obtained from a study of blood T cell repertoires in COVID-19. The CDR3 extends over 14 amino acids. Trimming stripped 1 base from V and 4 bases from J, with 8 bases between. CDR1 and CDR2 from the germline V gene are KGHSH and LQKENI. While infection was still active, Seattle patients were enrolled and then followed longitudinally. TCRdb's copy holds only in-frame clones and misses some; the assay was immunoSEQ multiplex PCR. The table records 330,000 or so clones, approximately 86% of them present only once. This receptor was identified in a young man with COVID-19, enrolled during active disease. Sequencing input: peripheral blood. The V and J genes are TRBV18 and TRBJ1-3, with D uncertain. The CDR3 DNA reads as TGTGCCAGCTCACCACAGCAGGAAGGAAACACCATATATTTT. Translation: CASSPQQEGNTIYF.